The next 20 T cell receptor beta chains were all read from a single sample in a study of shared clonotypes between healthy human individuals. The data were produced by immunoSEQ multiplex PCR, yet TCRdb's version contains in-frame clones alone and is incomplete. The data contain 2.3 million or so clones, 80% to 95% of them singletons. The sample was naive CD4+ T cells from PBMCs. Subset reported: CD45RA+ positively selected. These receptors all stem from a man aged 18-30 years in good health. Some clones in this sample may be carry-over from other donors' samples.

This chain joins TRBV11-3 and TRBJ2-1; 11 bases fit TRBD2. The CDR3 contains 17 residues. The V and J ends lost 5 bases and 6 bases, in that order; junction bases with no gene match: 12. Germline assignment: CDR1 SGHNT and CDR2 YENEEA. The CDR3 is CASSLGGYSGRANEQFF. The DNA for the CDR3 is TGTGCCAGCAGCCTGGGCGGGTATAGCGGGAGGGCCAATGAGCAGTTCTTC.

The chain couples TRBV6-1 to TRBJ2-1, with TRBD2 identical over 8 bases. The CDR3 sequence is 16 residues long. Germline-derived CDR1 and CDR2 are MNHNS and SASEGT. V lost 3 bases to trimming and J lost 5 bases; unmatched junction nucleotides: 9. The CDR3 loop reads CASSDGGLGGHNEQFF. The CDR3 DNA reads TGTGCCAGCAGTGACGGGGGACTAGGGGGACACAATGAGCAGTTCTTC.

The genes are TRBV9 and TRBJ2-1; weak D call: TRBD1 (6 bases). The CDR3 has 14 amino acids. Deletions cut 4 bases from V and 10 bases from J, with 18 bases between. Germline CDR1 SGDLS, CDR2 YYNGEE. This chain's CDR3 is CASSPPGPQGEQFF. DNA of the CDR3: TGTGCCAGCAGCCCTCCGGGCCCTCAGGGGGAGCAGTTCTTC. The full variable domain, in which reference TRBV9 and TRBJ2-1 provide the parts outside the CDR3, is DSGVTQTPKHLITATGQRVTLRCSPRSGDLSVYWYQQSLDQGLQFLIQYYNGEERAKGNILERFSAQQFPDLHSELNLSSLELGDSALYFCASSPPGPQGEQFFGPGTRLTVL.

J is TRBJ2-5 and V is TRBV7-2, with D perhaps given as TRBD1 or TRBD2 (5 bases each). This CDR3 comprises 14 residues. Deletions cut 5 bases from V and 5 bases from J, with 15 bases between. CDR1 is SGHTA and CDR2 is FQGNSA in the germline V gene. Here the CDR3 reads CASSPPGPGETQYF. CDR3 DNA: TGTGCCAGCAGCCCCCCGGGACCGGGGGAGACCCAGTACTTC.

This clone was picked up one time. The V gene is TRBV5-1, the J gene TRBJ1-1; unclear D gene. The germline V and J ends were trimmed by 4 bases and 0 bases, with 13 bases remaining between them. The CDR3 is 15 amino acids. The germline gives CDR1 SGHRS, CDR2 YFSETQ. CDR3 amino acids: CASSPGASMNTEAFF. CDR3 coding DNA: TGCGCCAGCAGCCCCGGAGCTTCCATGAACACTGAAGCTTTCTTT.

CDR3 in amino acids: CASSEGTGGFTDTQYF. The CDR3 nucleotides are TGTGCCAGCAGTGAAGGGACAGGCGGCTTCACAGATACGCAGTATTTT. The V gene is TRBV28, the J gene TRBJ2-3; 8 nucleotides line up with TRBD1. The CDR3 runs to 16 residues. Germline V gene sequence: CDR1 MDHEN, CDR2 SYDVKM. The ends lost 5 bases at V and 2 bases at J; junction bases unmatched: 9. Based on the CDR3 plus reference TRBV28 and TRBJ2-3, the full variable domain is DVKVTQSSRYLVKRTGEKVFLECVQDMDHENMFWYRQDPGLGLRLIYFSYDVKMKEKGDIPEGYSVSREKKERFSLILESASTNQTSMYLCASSEGTGGFTDTQYFGPGTRLTVL.

The V and J genes are TRBV5-1 and TRBJ1-2; D uncertain. The length of the CDR3 is 14 residues. Germline CDR1 SGHRS, CDR2 YFSETQ. Trimming cost V 2 bases and J 1 base, with 9 bases left between them. The DNA of the CDR3 is TGCGCCAGCAGCTTTGGAGGAGTTAACTATGGCTACACCTTC. Translated: CASSFGGVNYGYTF.

The chain is built from TRBV7-6 and TRBJ2-1; no definite D call. The length of the CDR3 is 14 residues. Deletions cut 5 bases from V and 1 base from J, with 9 bases between. Germline CDR1 reads SGHVS; CDR2 reads FNYEAQ. CDR3 sequence reads: CASSAARSYNEQFF. Here the CDR3 DNA reads TGTGCCAGCAGCGCCGCCAGGTCCTACAATGAGCAGTTCTTC.

The rearrangement uses TRBV7-7 and TRBJ2-3; TRBD2 aligns across 9 bases. The CDR3 extends over 15 amino acids. V gave up 5 bases and J gave up 4 bases; unmatched junction bases: 7. Germline CDR1 is SSHAT and CDR2 is FNYEAQ (reference sequence). CDR3 region: CASSLGTSSSDTQYF. CDR3 DNA sequence: TGTGCCAGCAGCCTAGGGACTAGCTCGTCAGATACGCAGTATTTT.

This sequence joins TRBV25-1 and TRBJ2-1, with D hard to call. Looked up from germline, CDR1 is MGHDK and CDR2 is SYGVNS. V was trimmed by 5 bases and J by 8 bases, leaving 13 bases between them. The CDR3 runs 13 residues. CDR3 nucleotide sequence: TGTGCCAGCAGTAAAGCAGGATTGGATGAGCAGTTCTTC. Residues: CASSKAGLDEQFF.

Only one count was recorded for this clone. The chain joins TRBV7-9 to TRBJ2-1, with TRBD1 identical over 7 bases. CDR1 is SEHNR and CDR2 is FQNEAQ in the germline V gene (reference sequence). Unmatched junction bases numbered 8, after V lost 1 base and J lost 8 bases. The CDR3 consists of 15 residues. In DNA, the CDR3 is TGTGCCAGCAGCTTAGGACAGGGAAAGTTTGATGAGCAGTTCTTC. Residues: CASSLGQGKFDEQFF.

In DNA, the CDR3 is TGCAGCGTTGAATGGGCAGGGGCCCCCACCGGGGAGCTGTTTTTT. Residues: CSVEWAGAPTGELFF. The V call is TRBV29-1, the J call TRBJ2-2; a possible D gene is TRBD1 (6 bases). This CDR3 contains 15 residues. Trimming removed 2 bases from V and 4 bases from J, with 14 bases in between. The V gene's germline CDR1 is SQVTM and CDR2 ANQGSEA.

This clone appeared a few times. The chain joins TRBV19 to TRBJ1-1; a possible D gene is TRBD1 (5 bases). The CDR3 is 12 residues long. Trimming took 7 bases from V and 6 from J, leaving 12 bases between them. Germline CDR1 and CDR2: LNHDA and SQIVND (reference sequence). The CDR3 DNA reads TGTGCCAGTAAGGGGCAAGGACCTGAAGCTTTCTTT. Residues: CASKGQGPEAFF.

This clone was counted only a few times. The gene calls are TRBV19 and TRBJ1-2, with D tentatively TRBD1 (5 bases). The CDR3 is made up of 16 amino acids. Germline V gene data show CDR1 as LNHDA and CDR2 as SQIVND (reference sequence). The V end was cut by 6 bases, the J end by 2 bases, with 19 bases between. CDR3 sequence: CASRPKTVIPNYGYTF. The CDR3 bases are TGTGCCAGTAGGCCTAAGACAGTTATCCCCAACTATGGCTACACCTTC.

V is TRBV27 and J is TRBJ2-2; 10 bases match TRBD1. With V trimmed by 6 bases and J by 11 bases, 9 bases remained unmatched. The germline CDR1 and CDR2 sequences are MNHEY and SMNVEV (reference sequence). The CDR3 runs 14 residues. CDR3 in amino acids: CASRRRTGGEELFF. CDR3 DNA sequence: TGTGCCAGCAGACGTAGGACAGGGGGTGAAGAGCTGTTTTTT.

The chain combines TRBV5-6 with TRBJ1-2; D gene ambiguous. The CDR3 has 17 amino acids. Trimming left V 3 bases short and J 2 bases short, with 20 bases between. The germline V gene has CDR1 SGHDT and CDR2 YYEEEE. CDR3 sequence: CASSSVVSGVSNYGYTF. The CDR3 DNA reads TGTGCCAGCAGCTCCGTTGTTTCCGGGGTGTCCAACTATGGCTACACCTTC.

This clone was observed a few times. CDR3 sequence reads: CASSLHGRGHYGYTF. CDR3 DNA sequence: TGTGCCAGCAGTTTACACGGCCGGGGCCATTATGGCTACACCTTC. The rearrangement uses TRBV27 and TRBJ1-2; D is possibly TRBD1 (5 bases). This CDR3 spans 15 amino acids. Germline V CDR1 and CDR2: MNHEY, SMNVEV (reference sequence). The ends were cut back, 2 bases at V and 5 bases at J, with 15 bases in the middle.

The chain is built from TRBV18 and TRBJ2-7; tentatively, D is TRBD1 (7 bases). The CDR3 is made up of 15 amino acids. Trimming pared 3 bases from V and 6 bases from J, leaving 18 bases between. Looked up from germline, CDR1 is KGHSH and CDR2 is LQKENI. In DNA, the CDR3 is TGTGCCAGCTCACCCCAGGGGGGAGGCGGTTTCGAGCAGTACTTC. Encoded protein: CASSPQGGGGFEQYF.

V and J are TRBV2 and TRBJ2-5; 8 bases map to TRBD1. Germline CDR1 and CDR2: SNHLY and FYNNEI. The V and J ends lost 9 bases and 5 bases, in that order; junction bases with no gene match: 14. The CDR3 has 15 amino acids. CDR3 sequence: CASSRFRGRMETQYF. The CDR3 DNA sequence: TGTGCCAGTAGTAGATTCAGGGGGCGGATGGAGACCCAGTACTTC. Combining the CDR3 with reference TRBV2 and TRBJ2-5 gives the whole variable domain EPEVTQTPSHQVTQMGQEVILRCVPISNHLYFYWYRQILGQKVEFLVSFYNNEISEKSEIFDDQFSVERPDGSNFTLKIRSTKLEDSAMYFCASSRFRGRMETQYFGPGTRLLVL.

The chain links TRBV19 to TRBJ1-5, with 7 positions matching TRBD1. The J segment lost 7 bases and the V segment lost 9 bases, leaving 9 bases of the junction unmatched. The germline CDR1 and CDR2 sequences are LNHDA and SQIVND (reference sequence). The length of the CDR3 is 13 residues. The CDR3 sequence is CASNRGWEQPQHF. CDR3 nucleotides: TGTGCCAGCAACAGGGGATGGGAGCAGCCCCAGCATTTT.